Listed here are 6 T cell receptor beta chains from one sample, sequenced in a study of T cell repertoires in ileal Crohn's disease. Data came from immunoSEQ multiplex PCR; TCRdb stores just in-frame clones and leaves some out. Of about 13,000 clones in the sample, more than 80% are singletons; the top ten hold roughly 18%. The time point is: neoterminal ileum biopsy at postoperative endoscopy, about 6 months after surgery. Source material: ileal tissue. The source is an adult with Crohn's disease.

The gene calls are TRBV7-2 and TRBJ2-2; the match to TRBD1 covers 10 bases. CDR3 length equals 16 residues. Germline lookup yields CDR1 SGHTA and CDR2 FQGNSA. With 3 bases clipped from V and 1 base from J, the junction kept 2 bases outside the gene matches. The CDR3 DNA follows: TGTGCCAGCAGCTTCGGGACAGGGGAGAACACCGGGGAGCTGTTTTTT. Translating it yields CASSFGTGENTGELFF.

This clone appeared once. The chain uses TRBV27 and TRBJ1-2; TRBD1 aligns across 7 bases. The J segment lost 8 bases and the V segment lost 6 bases, leaving 9 bases of the junction unmatched. The CDR3 is 13 residues long. CDR1 is MNHEY and CDR2 is SMNVEV in the germline V gene (reference sequence). CDR3 protein: CASSVPGGWGYTF. CDR3 bases: TGTGCCAGCAGCGTACCAGGGGGTTGGGGCTACACCTTC.

This chain uses TRBV5-8 with TRBJ1-5, with TRBD1 matching 7 bases. V gave up 4 bases and J gave up 0 bases; unmatched junction bases: 4. Looked up from germline, CDR1 is SGHTS and CDR2 is YDEGEE. The CDR3 covers 15 residues. This chain's CDR3 is CASSPGTDSNQPQHF. In nucleotides, the CDR3 is TGTGCCAGCAGCCCCGGGACAGATAGCAATCAGCCCCAGCATTTT. Looking up the rest from reference TRBV5-8 and TRBJ1-5 gives the full variable domain: EAGVTQSPTHLIKTRGQQATLRCSPISGHTSVYWYQQALGLGLQFLLWYDEGEERNRGNFPPRFSGRQFPNYSSELNVNALELEDSALYLCASSPGTDSNQPQHFGDGTRLSIL.

The chain is built from TRBV5-1 and TRBJ2-7; TRBD1 matches at 10 bases. Germline lookup yields CDR1 SGHRS and CDR2 YFSETQ. The J segment lost 5 bases and the V segment lost 4 bases, leaving 3 bases of the junction unmatched. The CDR3 has 13 amino acids. CDR3: CASSHGQGDEQYF. The CDR3 DNA sequence: TGCGCCAGCAGCCATGGACAGGGGGACGAGCAGTACTTC.

This clone was found once. The rearrangement joins TRBV27 to TRBJ1-6; 12 bases match TRBD1. V shed 6 bases and J 7 bases; nucleotides not matched to a gene: 13. There are 18 residues in the CDR3. Germline CDR1 MNHEY, CDR2 SMNVEV (reference sequence). CDR3 loop: CASSSSGTGGSKNSPLHF. The CDR3 nucleotides are TGTGCCAGCAGCTCCTCCGGGACAGGGGGCAGTAAAAATTCACCCCTCCACTTT.

The chain combines TRBV30 with TRBJ1-1, with a tentative D call TRBD1 (5 bases). Germline-derived CDR1 and CDR2 are GTSNPN and SVGIG (reference sequence). This CDR3 has 13 residues. With 0 bases removed from V and 2 bases from J, the gap between germline ends came to 7 bases. The CDR3 sequence: CAWSVQENTEAFF. In DNA form, the CDR3 reads TGTGCCTGGAGTGTACAGGAAAACACTGAAGCTTTCTTT.